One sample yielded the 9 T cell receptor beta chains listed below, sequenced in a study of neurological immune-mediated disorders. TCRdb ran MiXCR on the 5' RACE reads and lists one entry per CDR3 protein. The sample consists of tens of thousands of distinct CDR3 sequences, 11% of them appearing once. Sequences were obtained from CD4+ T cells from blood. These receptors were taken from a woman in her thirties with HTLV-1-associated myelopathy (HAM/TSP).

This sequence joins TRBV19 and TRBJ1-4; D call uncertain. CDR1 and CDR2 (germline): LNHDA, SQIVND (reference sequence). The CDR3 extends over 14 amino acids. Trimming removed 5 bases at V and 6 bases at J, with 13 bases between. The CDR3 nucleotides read TGTGCCAGTAGTCGGCAGGCTGTGGATGAAAAACTGTTTTTT. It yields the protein CASSRQAVDEKLFF.

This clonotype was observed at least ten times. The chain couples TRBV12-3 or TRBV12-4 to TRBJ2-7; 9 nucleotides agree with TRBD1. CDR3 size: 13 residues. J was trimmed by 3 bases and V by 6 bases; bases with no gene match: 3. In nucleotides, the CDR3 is TGTGCCAGCAGAGGGACAGGGTTCTACGAGCAGTACTTC. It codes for CASRGTGFYEQYF.

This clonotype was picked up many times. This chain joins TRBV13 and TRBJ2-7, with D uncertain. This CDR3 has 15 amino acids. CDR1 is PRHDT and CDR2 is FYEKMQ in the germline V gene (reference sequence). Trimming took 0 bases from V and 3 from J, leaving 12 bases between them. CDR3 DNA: TGTGCCAGCAGCTTAGGCCGGAGTCTACGCTACGAGCAGTACTTC. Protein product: CASSLGRSLRYEQYF.

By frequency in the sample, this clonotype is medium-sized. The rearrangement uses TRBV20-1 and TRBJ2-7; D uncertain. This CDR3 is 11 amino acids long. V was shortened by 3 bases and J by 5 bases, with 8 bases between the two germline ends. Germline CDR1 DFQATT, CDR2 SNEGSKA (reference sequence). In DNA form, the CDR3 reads TGCAGTGCTAGGCACGGACACGAGCAGTACTTC. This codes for CSARHGHEQYF.

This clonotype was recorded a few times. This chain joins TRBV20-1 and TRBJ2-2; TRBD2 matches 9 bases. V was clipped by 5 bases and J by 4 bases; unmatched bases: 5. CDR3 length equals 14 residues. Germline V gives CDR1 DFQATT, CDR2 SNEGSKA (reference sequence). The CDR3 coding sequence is TGCAGTGCTTCCGGGACTAGCTCCACCGGGGAGCTGTTTTTT. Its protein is CSASGTSSTGELFF.

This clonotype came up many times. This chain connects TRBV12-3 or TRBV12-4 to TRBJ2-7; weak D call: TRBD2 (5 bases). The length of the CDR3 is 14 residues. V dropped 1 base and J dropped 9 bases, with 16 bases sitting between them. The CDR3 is CASSLGPQSGGQYF. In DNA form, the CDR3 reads TGTGCCAGCAGTTTAGGGCCCCAAAGCGGCGGGCAGTACTTC.

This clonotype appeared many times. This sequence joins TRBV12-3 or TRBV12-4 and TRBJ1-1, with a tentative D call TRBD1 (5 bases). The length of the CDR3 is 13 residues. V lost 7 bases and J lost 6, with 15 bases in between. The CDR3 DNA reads TGTGCCAGCAACATCAACCAGGGTTCTGAAGCTTTCTTT. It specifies CASNINQGSEAFF.

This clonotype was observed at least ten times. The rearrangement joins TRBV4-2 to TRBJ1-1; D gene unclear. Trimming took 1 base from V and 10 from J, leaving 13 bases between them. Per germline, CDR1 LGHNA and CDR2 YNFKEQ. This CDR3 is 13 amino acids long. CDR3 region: CASSQVSEVGAFF. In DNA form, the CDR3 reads TGTGCCAGCAGCCAAGTCTCCGAGGTCGGAGCTTTCTTT.

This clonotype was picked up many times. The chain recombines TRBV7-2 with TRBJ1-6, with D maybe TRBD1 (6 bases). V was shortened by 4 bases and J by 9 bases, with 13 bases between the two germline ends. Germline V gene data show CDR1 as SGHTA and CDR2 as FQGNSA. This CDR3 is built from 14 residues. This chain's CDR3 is CASSSPRGASPLHF. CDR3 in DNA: TGTGCCAGCAGCTCACCCCGGGGGGCTTCACCCCTCCACTTT.